This TCR beta chain was identified in a study of T cell responses to AZD1222 COVID-19 vaccine. Study-level findings and limits: It was only six AZD1222 recipients who were seropositive at baseline.

V was trimmed by 2 bases and J by 5 bases, leaving 13 bases between them. The CDR3 covers 15 residues. The V gene's germline CDR1 is MNHEY and CDR2 SVGAGI. The assay was immunoSEQ multiplex PCR, and TCRdb's table has in-frame clones only and misses some. The sample has almost 55,000 clones; around 84% are singletons. Only a few counts were recorded for this clone. Antigen specificity is unknown. This sample comprised peripheral blood, obtained on day 0 of AZD1222 vaccination. The chain recombines TRBV6-5 with TRBJ1-5; unclear D gene. This TCR was recovered from an adult in good health. The CDR3, as DNA: TGTGCCAGCAGTTACACATCGGGATCGGATCAGCCCCAGCATTTT. Its translation is CASSYTSGSDQPQHF.